The T cell receptor beta chain under discussion was sequenced for a study of vaccination and CD4 T cells after COVID-19. Study details: The stimulus for the cells was overlapping spike peptides derived from SARS-CoV-2, HCoV-NL63, HCoV-OC43 and HCoV-229E.

This clonotype has more than one count but fewer than ten. Its target is unknown. An Oncomine TCR Beta short-read assay was used to sequence the DNA from cultured CD4+ T cells. MiXCR, run by TCRdb on the PCR reads, gives a single entry per CDR3 protein. This table holds 14,000 or so distinct CDR3 sequences, roughly 29% found once. This CDR3 comprises 15 residues. Trimming shortened V by 0 bases and J by 4 bases, and 12 bases separated the two germline ends. Germline V lookup: CDR1 MNHEY, CDR2 SVGAGI. The treatment denotes: 10-day PBMC culture with coronavirus spike peptide pools or control peptides (ViraFEST assay).

Sample: cultured CD4+ T cells from blood. This sequence was found in a human donor with COVID-19. The chain employs TRBV6-5 and TRBJ1-2; D is possibly TRBD1 (5 bases). CDR3 sequence (DNA): TGTGCCAGCAGTTACTCGACGGGGGGGTTCTATGGCTACACCTTC. This gives the protein CASSYSTGGFYGYTF.